This TCR beta chain was retrieved from a study of cytomegalovirus exposure and HLA in healthy donors. Study conclusions and caveats: Specificity for CMV antigens was confirmed in vitro for three of the CMV-associated chains.

This clone came up a few times. Its antigen remains unknown. Germline CDR1 SGHRS, CDR2 YFSETQ. This CDR3 comprises 14 residues. V was trimmed by 0 bases and J by 0 bases, leaving 6 bases between them. PCR was performed using 60 Vbeta and 13 Jbeta primers. Assay: immunoSEQ multiplex PCR; the TCRdb copy retains only in-frame clones and omits some. The sample holds about 130,000 clones, 17% seen once. The receptor was isolated from a female donor in good health and CMV-seropositive. The chain carries TRBV5-1 and TRBJ1-1, with D unresolved. Sequences were obtained from PBMCs. The CDR3 DNA is TGCGCCAGCAGCTTGGTCCAGATGAACACTGAAGCTTTCTTT. Translation: CASSLVQMNTEAFF.